Only a few counts were recorded for the clone carrying this T cell receptor beta chain. The target antigen is unknown. This record belongs to a study of cytomegalovirus exposure and HLA in healthy donors. Study overall: There were some 380 genotyped donors. Of these, 81% fell in the genetic ancestry cluster associated with self-reported Caucasian donors.

Study outcomes and limitations: The listing of roughly 160 TCR beta chains classed them as cytomegalovirus-associated. Later analysis suggested most CMV-associated TCR beta chains were HLA-restricted. Most observed TCR sequences were rare, whereas some public TCRs were detected in many donors.

PCR primers comprised 60 Vbeta and 13 Jbeta primers. Method: immunoSEQ multiplex PCR; TCRdb's copy keeps in-frame clones and lacks some. The sample yields about 130,000 clones, about 8.5% seen once. The sequenced sample was PBMCs. The clonotype comes from a middle-aged man in good health and CMV-seronegative.

CDR3 amino acids: CASSAGAYNSPLHF. The CDR3 DNA reads TGTGCCAGCAGCGCTGGGGCATACAATTCACCCCTCCACTTT. The V call is TRBV9, the J call TRBJ1-6, with D tentatively TRBD1 (5 bases). This CDR3 has 14 amino acids. CDR1 and CDR2 (germline): SGDLS, YYNGEE. V was clipped by 3 bases and J by 7 bases, with 11 bases between them.